A single sample is the source of the 23 T cell receptor beta chains below, sequenced in a study of T cell responses to AZD1222 COVID-19 vaccine (dated by TCRdb to the early 2020s). Sample time point, as interpreted from the label and publication: about 28 days (+/-7) after the second vaccine dose. Library generation was performed with the immunoSEQ multiplex PCR assay. Imported from immuneACCESS, the table was reduced by TCRdb to in-frame sequences with V and J called. These copies leave out some clones; in studies compared against another copy, an unresolved V gene accounts for under half, and the cause of the remainder is not known. For this sample there are more than 80,000 clones; around 90% appear just once. Under 8.5% of the sample rests with the top ten. The sample consisted of peripheral blood, taken 28 days after the second AZD1222 dose. The receptors originated from an adult who received the AZD1222 COVID-19 vaccine.

V is TRBV3-1 (or the pseudogene TRBV3-2) and J is TRBJ1-2, with D possibly TRBD1 on 5 matching bases. The germline V and J ends were trimmed by 5 bases and 2 bases, with 12 bases remaining between them. This CDR3 is 14 amino acids long. Looked up from germline, CDR1 is LGHDT and CDR2 is YNNKEL (reference sequence). The CDR3 is CASSEGDGNYGYTF. The CDR3 DNA is TGTGCCAGCAGCGAAGGGGACGGAAACTATGGCTACACCTTC.

The rearrangement uses TRBV6-5 and TRBJ2-7; the D gene is possibly TRBD1 (6 bases). Germline lookup yields CDR1 MNHEY and CDR2 SVGAGI. V was shortened by 5 bases and J by 2 bases, with 13 bases between the two germline ends. The CDR3 runs to 14 residues. The CDR3 loop is CASSQKQGPYEQYF. The CDR3 coding sequence is TGTGCCAGCAGTCAGAAACAGGGTCCCTACGAGCAGTACTTC.

CDR3 coding DNA: TGTGCCAGTACAAAACGGGGGGCCACGAGCACAGATACGCAGTATTTT. This codes for CASTKRGATSTDTQYF. This rearrangement joins TRBV19 to TRBJ2-3, with D possibly TRBD2 on 7 matching bases. Germline CDR1 and CDR2: LNHDA and SQIVND (reference sequence). The CDR3 sequence is 16 residues long. V lost 7 bases and J lost 0, with 17 bases in between.

CDR3 sequence: CASSEIGQGPTEAFF. In DNA, the CDR3 is TGTGCCAGCAGTGAGATAGGACAGGGGCCGACTGAAGCTTTCTTT. The V and J genes are TRBV2 and TRBJ1-1; TRBD1 agrees at 9 bases. This CDR3 has 15 residues. Trimming took 3 bases from V and 5 from J; bases not matched to a gene: 7. Germline CDR1 reads SNHLY; CDR2 reads FYNNEI.

The V and J genes are TRBV6-5 and TRBJ1-3; D is ambiguous. Germline CDR1 MNHEY, CDR2 SVGAGI. The CDR3 is 15 residues long. Trimming pared 0 bases from V and 7 bases from J, leaving 13 bases between. The CDR3 sequence: CASSYSSGLGNTIYF. CDR3 sequence (DNA): TGTGCCAGCAGTTACTCTTCCGGATTGGGGAACACCATATATTTT.

V usage is TRBV9 and J usage is TRBJ1-4, with 7 bases aligning to TRBD1. Per the germline V gene, CDR1 is SGDLS and CDR2 is YYNGEE. The J segment lost 8 bases and the V segment lost 4 bases, leaving 11 bases of the junction unmatched. The CDR3 runs to 15 residues. The CDR3 region is CASSSRQGFQEKLFF. DNA for the CDR3: TGTGCCAGCAGCTCAAGACAGGGTTTCCAGGAAAAACTGTTTTTT. Based on the CDR3 plus reference TRBV9 and TRBJ1-4, the full variable domain is DSGVTQTPKHLITATGQRVTLRCSPRSGDLSVYWYQQSLDQGLQFLIQYYNGEERAKGNILERFSAQQFPDLHSELNLSSLELGDSALYFCASSSRQGFQEKLFFGSGTQLSVL.

This sequence joins TRBV10-3 and TRBJ1-1; 8 bases fit TRBD1. In germline, CDR1 is ENHRY, CDR2 SYGVKD. The CDR3 runs to 14 residues. V dropped 10 bases and J dropped 5; count of bases not matched to a gene: 12. The CDR3 is CATSGQGSETEAFF. The CDR3 DNA reads TGTGCCACTTCAGGACAGGGAAGTGAAACTGAAGCTTTCTTT.

CDR3 in DNA: TGTGCCAGCAGCTTCAATGGACAGGGGAACAATCAGCCCCAGCATTTT. Amino acid sequence: CASSFNGQGNNQPQHF. This chain joins TRBV7-2 and TRBJ1-5; 9 bases are a match to TRBD1. V trimming: 3 bases; J trimming: 3 bases; junction bases outside the gene matches: 6. The germline gives CDR1 SGHTA, CDR2 FQGNSA. This CDR3 is 16 amino acids long.

This sequence joins TRBV2 and TRBJ2-3; TRBD2 agrees at 15 bases. Germline values: CDR1 SNHLY, CDR2 FYNNEI. This CDR3 comprises 16 residues. Trimming at V came to 6 bases and at J to 2 bases, leaving 3 bases not matched to a gene. Written as DNA, the CDR3 is TGTGCCAGCAGGGGGACTAGCGGGGGGTACACAGATACGCAGTATTTT. As protein: CASRGTSGGYTDTQYF.

V gene TRBV12-5 combines with J gene TRBJ2-4; D possibly uses TRBD1 or TRBD2 (6 bases each). Trimming left V 4 bases short and J 8 bases short, with 15 bases between. This CDR3 is 14 amino acids long. Germline V gene data show CDR1 as LGHNT and CDR2 as FRNRAP. CDR3 sequence: CASGSLEGDDIQYF. CDR3 sequence (DNA): TGTGCTAGTGGTTCGTTGGAGGGGGACGACATTCAGTACTTC. Filled out from reference TRBV12-5 and TRBJ2-4, the complete variable domain reads DARVTQTPRHKVTEMGQEVTMRCQPILGHNTVFWYRQTMMQGLELLAYFRNRAPLDDSGMPKDRFSAEMPDATLATLKIQPSEPRDSAVYFCASGSLEGDDIQYFGAGTRLSVL.

The chain links TRBV5-6 to TRBJ1-1; no clear D gene. The V and J ends lost 3 bases and 6 bases respectively, with 18 bases between them. The germline gives CDR1 SGHDT, CDR2 YYEEEE. This CDR3 region has 15 residues. CDR3 sequence reads: CASSSLRSGRAEAFF. The CDR3 nucleotides are TGTGCCAGCAGCTCACTACGGTCCGGGAGGGCTGAAGCTTTCTTT. The full variable domain, with the rest looked up from reference TRBV5-6 and TRBJ1-1, is DAGVTQSPTHLIKTRGQQVTLRCSPKSGHDTVSWYQQALGQGPQFIFQYYEEEERQRGNFPDRFSGHQFPNYSSELNVNALLLGDSALYLCASSSLRSGRAEAFFGQGTRLTVV.

V and J are TRBV18 and TRBJ1-3; D is unresolved. The V end was cut by 4 bases, the J end by 7 bases, with 14 bases between. Germline-derived CDR1 and CDR2 are KGHSH and LQKENI. The CDR3 is made up of 14 amino acids. CDR3 protein: CASSRYKGENTIYF. The DNA for the CDR3 is TGTGCCAGCTCACGATATAAAGGAGAGAACACCATATATTTT.

The chain recombines TRBV6-5 with TRBJ2-2; D may be TRBD1 or TRBD2 (6 bases each). The germline CDR1 and CDR2 sequences are MNHEY and SVGAGI. This CDR3 is 14 amino acids long. With 8 bases removed from V and 5 bases from J, the gap between germline ends came to 15 bases. In DNA form, the CDR3 reads TGTGCCAGCCGTCTCGGGGGCGCTACCGGGGAGCTGTTTTTT. It encodes CASRLGGATGELFF.

The chain joins TRBV14 to TRBJ1-2, with a possible D match to TRBD1 (5 bases). This CDR3 region has 16 residues. Trimming took off 1 base at V and 5 bases at J, with 17 bases between the two ends. Germline-derived CDR1 and CDR2 are SGHDN and FVKESK. The CDR3 sequence is CASSQGGAVTSYGYTF. The DNA for the CDR3 is TGTGCCAGCAGCCAAGGGGGCGCGGTAACTTCATATGGCTACACCTTC.

The chain joins TRBV15 to TRBJ2-5; D is perhaps TRBD2 (5 bases). Trimming removed 0 bases from V and 7 bases from J, with 9 bases in between. The CDR3 has 13 residues. CDR1 is LNHNV and CDR2 is YYDKDF in the germline V gene (reference sequence). CDR3 DNA: TGTGCCACCAGCAGAGAACTAGAAGGGACCCAGTACTTC. This gives the protein CATSRELEGTQYF.

This chain connects TRBV28 to TRBJ1-2; no clear D. CDR1 and CDR2 from the germline V gene are MDHEN and SYDVKM. CDR3 length equals 12 residues. The V gene lost 10 bases and the J gene lost 3 bases, with 12 bases spanning the gap. CDR3 protein: CATRLTDYGYTF. In DNA form, the CDR3 reads TGTGCCACCCGACTAACCGACTATGGCTACACCTTC.

The chain has TRBV19 and TRBJ2-1; 9 nucleotides match TRBD2. The CDR3 is 16 amino acids. CDR1 is LNHDA, CDR2 SQIVND, per germline (reference sequence). V shed 10 bases and J 6 bases; nucleotides not matched to a gene: 16. The CDR3: CATSTWGLARGNEQFF. CDR3 in DNA: TGTGCCACCTCGACCTGGGGACTAGCTAGAGGCAATGAGCAGTTCTTC.

CDR3 sequence reads: CASGSSGQGSGNTIYF. DNA for the CDR3: TGCGCCAGCGGATCCTCAGGACAGGGGTCTGGAAACACCATATATTTT. This rearrangement joins TRBV5-1 to TRBJ1-3; TRBD1 matches 9 bases. The J segment lost 1 base and the V segment lost 7 bases, leaving 9 bases of the junction unmatched. Germline assignment: CDR1 SGHRS and CDR2 YFSETQ. The CDR3 is 16 amino acids.

This sequence joins TRBV6-2 or TRBV6-3 and TRBJ2-7, with 7 positions matching TRBD2. Germline values: CDR1 MNHEY, CDR2 SVGEGT. The CDR3 sequence is 16 residues long. V dropped 5 bases and J dropped 0; count of bases not matched to a gene: 10. CDR3: CASSTLSGESSYEQYF. The CDR3 DNA follows: TGTGCCAGCAGTACCCTAAGCGGGGAGAGCTCCTACGAGCAGTACTTC.

The rearrangement uses TRBV6-5 and TRBJ1-5; 10 bases are a match to TRBD1. This CDR3 has 14 amino acids. The germline gives CDR1 MNHEY, CDR2 SVGAGI. Trimming cost V 5 bases and J 4 bases; bases outside gene matches: 2. This chain's CDR3 is CASSRTGGNQPQHF. CDR3 DNA sequence: TGTGCCAGCAGTAGGACAGGGGGGAATCAGCCCCAGCATTTT.

This clone was seen a single time. The genes are TRBV5-1 and TRBJ2-2; the D is unclear. Germline V gene lookup returns CDR1 SGHRS and CDR2 YFSETQ. The CDR3 loop spans 17 amino acids. V was cut by 0 bases and J by 4 bases, with 16 bases left in between. The CDR3 sequence: CASSLDSPRRGTGELFF. For the CDR3, the DNA is TGCGCCAGCAGCTTGGACAGTCCCCGGCGTGGCACCGGGGAGCTGTTTTTT.

This clone was counted a single time. The genes are TRBV6-5 and TRBJ1-1; D gene uncertain. CDR3 length: 15 residues. Germline V gives CDR1 MNHEY, CDR2 SVGAGI. V was pared by 6 bases and J by 1 base, with 15 bases between. CDR3 sequence reads: CASSHLGVPNTEAFF. As DNA, the CDR3 is TGTGCCAGCAGCCACTTGGGAGTTCCGAACACTGAAGCTTTCTTT.

The chain is built from TRBV4-1 and TRBJ2-3; D is possibly TRBD1 (6 bases). Per germline, CDR1 MGHRA and CDR2 YSYEKL. V was cut by 2 bases and J by 7 bases, with 16 bases left in between. CDR3 length equals 15 residues. As DNA, the CDR3 is TGCGCCAGCAGCCAACACCGGGACACCAGTAATACGCAGTATTTT. This sequence encodes CASSQHRDTSNTQYF.